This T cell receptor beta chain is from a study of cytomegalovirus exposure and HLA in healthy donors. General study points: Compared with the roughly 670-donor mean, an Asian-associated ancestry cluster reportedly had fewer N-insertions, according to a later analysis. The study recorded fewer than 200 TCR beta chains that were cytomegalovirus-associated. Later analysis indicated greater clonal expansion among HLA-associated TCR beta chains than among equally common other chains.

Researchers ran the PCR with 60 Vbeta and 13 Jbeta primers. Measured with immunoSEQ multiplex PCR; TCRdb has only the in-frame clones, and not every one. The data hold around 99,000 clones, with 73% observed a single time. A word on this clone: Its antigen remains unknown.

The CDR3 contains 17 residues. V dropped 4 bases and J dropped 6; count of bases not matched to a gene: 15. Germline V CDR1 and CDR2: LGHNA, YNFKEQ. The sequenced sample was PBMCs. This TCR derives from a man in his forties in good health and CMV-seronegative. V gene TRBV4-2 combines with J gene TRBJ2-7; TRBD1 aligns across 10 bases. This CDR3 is CASSLTPRDRGFGEQYF. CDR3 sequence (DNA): TGTGCCAGCAGCCTCACTCCCCGGGACAGGGGTTTTGGCGAGCAGTACTTC.